This TCR beta chain is drawn from a study of blood T cell repertoires in COVID-19. Per the original data handling: Amplification with reference gene primers provided the estimates of nucleated cell counts. Sequencing was performed with immunoSEQ multiplex PCR; in TCRdb, only in-frame clones are kept and a portion is missing. That table furnishes V, J and clone size, whereas the DNA furnished D and trimming. The table has 190,000 or so clones, roughly 88% seen once. The V gene's germline CDR1 is SGHAT and CDR2 FQNNGV. The CDR3 has 15 amino acids. V lost 1 base and J 7 bases, leaving 13 bases between the germline ends.

The source of this sequence is a woman younger than 45 with acute or convalescent COVID-19. The V and J genes are TRBV11-2 and TRBJ1-4; D call uncertain. Sequenced material: peripheral blood. Here the CDR3 reads CASSLVSGGFEKLFF. Here the CDR3 DNA reads TGTGCCAGCAGCTTAGTCTCGGGAGGATTTGAAAAACTGTTTTTT.